The 14 T cell receptor delta chains below come from one sample, sequenced in a study of γδ T cells in repeated Plasmodium falciparum infection. TCRdb called clones from the multiplex PCR reads again using CATT. The table records tens of thousands of delta-chain clones, more than 0.85% of them present only once. Vgamma9/Vdelta2+ and Vdelta2-negative gammadelta T cells were flow-sorted from PBMC for bulk sequencing. The material sequenced was gamma-delta T cells from blood. These receptors were collected from a pool of human donors (malaria-infected and uninfected, not separated).

This clone was recorded many times. Only one base separates this from a far larger clonotype, so it likely reflects a read error. Other DNA variants within this sample encode the same CDR3. The CDR3: CACDTVSRLGGGTDKLIF. The CDR3 DNA reads TGTGCCTGCGACACCGTTTCCCGACTGGGGGGGGGCACCGATAAACTCATCTTT. The chain carries TRDV2 and TRDJ1; TRDD3 agrees at 8 bases. The J gene was not available in TCRdb and was assigned here by matching the DNA to germline segments. The CDR3 is 18 amino acids. Germline CDR1 is GEAIGNYY and CDR2 is EKD.

The chain combines TRDV2 with TRDJ1, with TRDD3 identical over 9 bases. Since TCRdb gives no J gene, matching the DNA to germline was used here to assign it. CDR3 length: 14 amino acids. CDR1 and CDR2 (germline): GEAIGNYY, EKD. Unmatched junction bases numbered 5, after V lost 0 bases and J lost 7 bases. The CDR3 DNA follows: TGTGCCTGTGACACCGGGGGATACTGTGGTAAACTCATCTTT. It specifies CACDTGGYCGKLIF.

Remarks on this clone: TCRdb has a much larger clone's protein, which differs at residue 16 from the translation of this DNA, likely because of a read error; what is shown is the protein translated from the DNA. The V gene is listed as TRDV2; no J gene was called; the D call in the table, TRDD3, was not verified against the DNA. CDR3 length: 18 residues. Germline CDR1 reads GEAIGNYY; CDR2 reads EKD. The CDR3 DNA follows: TGTGCCTGTGACACTCTGGGGGATACAGCTATAGGGGCCGATAAATTCATCTTT. Encoded protein: CACDTLGDTAIGADKFIF.

Concerning this clone itself: A far more abundant clone sits one base away, making this likely a read error. This same CDR3 is encoded by further DNA sequences in the sample. The V call is TRDV2, the J call TRDJ1, with 7 bases fitting TRDD3. TCRdb does not report a J gene; here it was assigned by matching the DNA to germline references. The ends lost 1 base at V and 0 bases at J; junction bases unmatched: 16. This CDR3 is built from 19 residues. Germline V lookup: CDR1 GEAIGNYY, CDR2 EKD. The DNA of the CDR3 is TGTGCCTGTGACACACCATGGGATACTAAAGGCCCGTACACCGATAAACTCATCTTT. It codes for CACDTPWDTKGPYTDKLIF.

The sample holds a few counts of this clone. The TCRdb protein, from a much larger clone, departs from this DNA's translation at residue 3, likely by read error; the protein shown derives from the DNA. The rearrangement uses TRDV1 and TRDJ1, with TRDD3 identical over 12 bases. The CDR3 is 19 residues long. Germline assignment: CDR1 TSWWSYY and CDR2 QGS. The CDR3 region has the DNA TGTGCTCCTGGGGACTCCTTCCCCTGGGGGATACGGAACTTCGATAAACTCATCTTT. This translates into CAPGDSFPWGIRNFDKLIF.

Worth noting for this clone: This DNA's translation differs at residue 6 from TCRdb's protein, which comes from a much larger clone; a read error is likely, and the protein shown is translated from the DNA. The rearrangement uses TRDV1 and TRDJ1; no clear D gene. TCRdb supplies no J gene; here it was assigned by aligning the nucleotide sequence to germline. The V end lost 2 bases, the J end lost 3 bases, and 22 bases lay between the germline ends. The CDR3 extends over 18 amino acids. Germline V CDR1 and CDR2: TSWWSYY, QGS. The CDR3 nucleotides are TGTGCTCTTGGGGAAGCCTATCTCTACGACCTTTGGTCCGATAAACTCATCTTT. Residues: CALGEAYLYDLWSDKLIF.

This clone was seen only a few times. A far larger clone is one nucleotide away, so this likely arose from a read error. The same CDR3 arises from other DNA sequences in this sample as well. This chain connects TRDV1 to TRDJ4; D is possibly TRDD3 (6 bases). Germline assignment: CDR1 TSWWSYY and CDR2 QGS. The CDR3 sequence is 18 residues long. The CDR3 loop reads CALGELAQLRGRTRPLIF. The CDR3 DNA sequence: TGTGCTCTTGGGGAACTGGCCCAATTACGGGGGAGGACCAGGCCCCTGATCTTT.

A few counts support this clone. For this DNA, TCRdb reports the protein of a much larger clone, which diverges at residue 9, most likely from a read error; the protein presented here is translated directly from the DNA. This chain uses TRDV1 with TRDJ1; 10 nucleotides line up with TRDD3. The J gene comes from matching the DNA to germline here; TCRdb lacks it. The CDR3 consists of 21 residues. Germline V gives CDR1 TSWWSYY, CDR2 QGS. Trimming at V came to 5 bases and at J to 0 bases, leaving 21 bases not matched to a gene. The CDR3 DNA sequence: TGTGCTCTTGGGCCTCAGGGAGTTCCCTCCGGGGGATACGCTTACACCGATAAACTCATCTTT. Its protein is CALGPQGVPSGGYAYTDKLIF.

Details on this clone: This DNA's translation differs at residue 3 from TCRdb's protein, which comes from a much larger clone; a read error is likely, and the protein shown is translated from the DNA. The V call is TRDV1, the J call TRDJ1, with 7 bases matching TRDD3. Here the J gene was assigned by germline matching of the DNA, as TCRdb has none. The germline V gene encodes CDR1 TSWWSYY and CDR2 QGS. The CDR3 is 18 amino acids. CDR3 coding DNA: TGTGCTCCTGGGGAAACCGTGCGGGGGGGATGGTACACCGATAAACTCATCTTT. Protein product: CAPGETVRGGWYTDKLIF.

This clone was picked up many times. The TCRdb protein comes from a much larger clone and disagrees with this DNA's translation at residue 5, likely due to a read error; the protein given here is derived from the DNA. The rearrangement joins TRAV38-2/DV8 to TRDJ1; TRDD3 matches 13 bases. With 4 bases clipped from V and 3 bases from J, the junction kept 24 bases outside the gene matches. The CDR3 has 22 amino acids. The germline gives CDR1 TSESDYY, CDR2 QEAYKQQN. CDR3 residues: CAYRGFFAFPPSTGGYADKLIF. CDR3 coding DNA: TGTGCTTATAGGGGATTCTTTGCCTTCCCCCCGAGTACTGGGGGATACGCCGATAAACTCATCTTT.

This clone was detected only a few times. A far larger clone lies a single base away; this is likely a read error. Other nucleotide sequences from this sample produce the same CDR3. CDR3 DNA sequence: TGTGCCTGTGATCTGCTGGGGGATACCTACACCGATAAACTCATCTTT. Amino acids: CACDLLGDTYTDKLIF. V gene TRDV2 combines with J gene TRDJ1; 11 nucleotides match TRDD3. TCRdb lists no J gene, so it was determined here by aligning the DNA to germline. The V gene end was trimmed by 4 bases and the J gene end by 0 bases; junction bases not matched to a gene: 6. The germline CDR1 and CDR2 sequences are GEAIGNYY and EKD. The CDR3 has 16 residues.

Turning to this clone: A far larger clone lies a single base away; this is likely a read error. The genes are TRDV1 and TRDJ1; 7 bases are shared with TRDD3. As TCRdb names no J gene, one was assigned here on the basis of a DNA match to germline. Germline V lookup: CDR1 TSWWSYY, CDR2 QGS. With 3 bases clipped from V and 3 bases from J, the junction kept 16 bases outside the gene matches. The CDR3 is 18 residues long. CDR3 amino acids: CALGEDNWGRREADKLIF. Written as DNA, the CDR3 is TGTGCTCTTGGGGAGGATAACTGGGGCCGACGGGAGGCCGATAAACTCATCTTT.

In regard to this clone: TCRdb's entry gives the protein of a much larger clone, which mismatches this DNA's translation at residue 12, likely from a read error; the protein reported here is translated from the DNA. The chain uses TRDV2 and TRDJ1; 9 bases agree with TRDD3. The J gene, left out of TCRdb, was set here by checking the DNA against germline. The CDR3 consists of 19 residues. The V gene end was trimmed by 3 bases and the J gene end by 0 bases; junction bases not matched to a gene: 16. Looked up from germline, CDR1 is GEAIGNYY and CDR2 is EKD. CDR3: CACDPLLGDPFSYTDKLIF. As DNA, the CDR3 is TGTGCCTGTGACCCTTTACTGGGGGACCCTTTCTCATACACCGATAAACTCATCTTT.

As for this clone: This likely traces to a read error, being one base from a far larger clone. Other DNA variants within this sample encode the same CDR3. The rearrangement joins TRDV2 to TRDJ2; D perhaps matches TRDD3 (6 bases). Looked up from germline, CDR1 is GEAIGNYY and CDR2 is EKD. The CDR3 spans 14 residues. CDR3 amino acids: CACDTITGTAQLFF. As DNA, the CDR3 is TGTGCCTGTGACACCATTACTGGGACAGCACAACTCTTCTTC.